This T cell receptor beta chain came from a study of T cells after posttransplantation cyclophosphamide. Assay: immunoSEQ multiplex PCR; the TCRdb copy retains only in-frame clones and omits some. Among tens of thousands of clones, approximately 90% were seen once, and the ten largest hold around 14%. Note on this clone: Its target is not known.

Study-wide results and limits: Donor-recipient repertoire similarity was low at 1-2 months, rising over year one.

Per the germline V gene, CDR1 is MDHEN and CDR2 is SYDVKM. The CDR3 is 16 residues long. J was trimmed by 6 bases and V by 3 bases; bases with no gene match: 7. The specimen was PBMCs. The receptor's source is a woman between 35 and 50 years old with a blood cancer, CMV-positive, and with a related stem cell donor. This chain joins TRBV28 and TRBJ2-1; 11 bases are a match to TRBD2. Here the CDR3 reads CASSFSSGGLTNEQFF. Here the CDR3 DNA reads TGTGCCAGCAGTTTTTCTAGCGGGGGGTTGACCAATGAGCAGTTCTTC.